This TCR beta chain was profiled in a study of T and B cells in COVID-19 patients. Study details: Peripheral blood came from COVID-19 patients with active infection or after recovery.

TRB rearrangements were amplified by multiplex PCR with BIOMED2 TRB-A/B primers. TCRdb analysed the multiplex PCR reads with MiXCR anew, one entry per CDR3 protein. The repertoire holds some 13,000 distinct CDR3 sequences, approximately 24% seen once, with more than 3.5% in the top ten. Blood genomic DNA input for TRB amplification was about 240-500 ng. Within the sample, this clonotype is medium-sized. The V gene lost 7 bases and the J gene lost 5 bases, with 18 bases spanning the gap. Per germline, CDR1 SQVTM and CDR2 ANQGSEA. The CDR3 runs 13 residues. This rearrangement joins TRBV29-1 to TRBJ2-7; D gene unclear. The sequenced sample was blood. The source of this sequence is a human donor who had recovered from COVID-19. This CDR3 is CSAQIVGFNEQYF. DNA of the CDR3: TGCAGCGCCCAGATAGTGGGTTTCAACGAGCAGTACTTC.